The next 10 T cell receptor beta chains were all read from a single sample in a study of cytomegalovirus exposure and HLA in healthy donors. 13 Jbeta primers and 60 Vbeta primers were used for the PCR. The assay was immunoSEQ multiplex PCR, and TCRdb's table has in-frame clones only and misses some. This table holds under 150,000 clones, about 78% found once. Sample: PBMCs. The receptors shown here come from a human donor in good health.

This clone has just a few counts. This chain joins TRBV5-1 and TRBJ2-1, with 13 bases fitting TRBD2. The CDR3 is 17 residues long. Germline CDR1 and CDR2: SGHRS and YFSETQ. Trimming cost V 1 base and J 7 bases; bases outside gene matches: 8. CDR3 sequence reads: CASSLLQTSGGSNEQFF. CDR3 DNA sequence: TGCGCCAGCAGCTTGCTCCAGACTAGCGGGGGGAGTAATGAGCAGTTCTTC.

The rearrangement uses TRBV27 and TRBJ1-4, with 9 bases that match TRBD1. The J segment lost 6 bases and the V segment lost 8 bases, leaving 13 bases of the junction unmatched. Per the germline V gene, CDR1 is MNHEY and CDR2 is SMNVEV (reference sequence). CDR3 size: 16 residues. The CDR3 bases are TGTGCCAGCCCTTTAGGACAGGGGTTATGGGATGAAAAACTGTTTTTT. This encodes CASPLGQGLWDEKLFF.

This chain uses TRBV5-1 with TRBJ2-4; 13 bases are shared with TRBD2. The CDR3 sequence is 20 residues long. J gave up 0 bases and V 3 bases, and 12 bases lay outside the gene matches. Germline loops: CDR1 SGHRS, CDR2 YFSETQ. The CDR3 spells CASSSGLAGDDPIAKNIQYF. In DNA, the CDR3 is TGCGCCAGCAGCTCAGGACTAGCGGGAGACGATCCTATAGCCAAAAACATTCAGTACTTC.

V is TRBV4-2 and J is TRBJ1-2; TRBD1 matches at 8 bases. The CDR3 extends over 13 amino acids. The V segment lost 4 bases and the J segment 6 bases; nucleotides outside the gene matches: 4. Germline V lookup: CDR1 LGHNA, CDR2 YNFKEQ. The DNA for the CDR3 is TGTGCCAGCAGCCCAGGGGGCGGGGATGGCTACACCTTC. This translates into CASSPGGGDGYTF.

The chain combines TRBV7-2 with TRBJ2-5; D not resolved. Trimming took 5 bases from V and 5 from J, leaving 12 bases between them. This CDR3 region has 13 residues. CDR1 is SGHTA, CDR2 FQGNSA, per germline. CDR3 sequence (DNA): TGTGCCAGCAGCCCCGGCCTGACTGAGACCCAGTACTTC. This codes for CASSPGLTETQYF.

The rearrangement uses TRBV7-9 and TRBJ1-1; D unclear. The CDR3 consists of 12 residues. Germline assignment: CDR1 SEHNR and CDR2 FQNEAQ (reference sequence). V shed 1 base and J shed 9 bases, with 9 bases lying between them. In DNA form, the CDR3 reads TGTGCCAGCAGCTTAGGAGGATTTCAAGCTTTCTTT. This sequence encodes CASSLGGFQAFF.

The CDR3 spells CASSYAGLSNTEAFF. The CDR3 coding sequence is TGTGCCAGCAGTTACGCCGGACTTTCGAACACTGAAGCTTTCTTT. The rearrangement joins TRBV6-5 to TRBJ1-1; D is uncertain. CDR1 and CDR2 from the germline V gene are MNHEY and SVGAGI. Trimming left V 2 bases short and J 1 base short, with 11 bases between. This CDR3 has 15 amino acids.

V is TRBV30 and J is TRBJ2-7; D uncertain. The CDR3 is 12 amino acids. V gave up 2 bases and J gave up 3 bases, with 8 bases separating them. Germline V CDR1 and CDR2: GTSNPN, SVGIG (reference sequence). Written as DNA, the CDR3 is TGTGCCTGGAGTCCCCCCGGCTACGAGCAGTACTTC. It yields the protein CAWSPPGYEQYF.

The V gene is TRBV15, the J gene TRBJ2-7, with 7 bases aligning to TRBD1. Per the germline V gene, CDR1 is LNHNV and CDR2 is YYDKDF (reference sequence). This CDR3 is 16 amino acids long. Trimming took 1 base from V and 1 from J; bases not matched to a gene: 7. The DNA for the CDR3 is TGTGCCACCAGCAGAGTCCGGGGACAGAAATCCTACGAGCAGTACTTC. Encoded protein: CATSRVRGQKSYEQYF.

This CDR3 is CASSEGSSNQPQHF. The CDR3 coding sequence is TGTGCCAGCAGTGAGGGGAGTAGCAATCAGCCCCAGCATTTT. The chain uses TRBV2 and TRBJ1-5; D is uncertain. The CDR3 sequence is 14 residues long. The germline V gene has CDR1 SNHLY and CDR2 FYNNEI. V shed 3 bases and J shed 0 bases, with 6 bases lying between them. Supplemented by reference TRBV2 and TRBJ1-5, the full variable domain reads EPEVTQTPSHQVTQMGQEVILRCVPISNHLYFYWYRQILGQKVEFLVSFYNNEISEKSEIFDDQFSVERPDGSNFTLKIRSTKLEDSAMYFCASSEGSSNQPQHFGDGTRLSIL.